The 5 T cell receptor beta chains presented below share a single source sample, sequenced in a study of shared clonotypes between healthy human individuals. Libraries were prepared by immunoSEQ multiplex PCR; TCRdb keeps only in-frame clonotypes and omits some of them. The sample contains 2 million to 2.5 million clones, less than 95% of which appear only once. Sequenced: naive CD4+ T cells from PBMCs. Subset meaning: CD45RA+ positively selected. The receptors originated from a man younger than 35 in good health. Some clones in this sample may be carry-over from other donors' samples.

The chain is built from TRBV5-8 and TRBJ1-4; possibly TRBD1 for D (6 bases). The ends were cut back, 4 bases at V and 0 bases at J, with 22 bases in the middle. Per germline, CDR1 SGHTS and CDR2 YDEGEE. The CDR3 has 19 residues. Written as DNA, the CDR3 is TGTGCCAGCAGCGGAAACCGGGGAGGGACACCTGCAACTAATGAAAAACTGTTTTTT. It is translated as CASSGNRGGTPATNEKLFF.

The CDR3 region is CASSSNRVGYEQYF. The CDR3 region has the DNA TGTGCCAGCAGTTCGAACAGGGTTGGGTACGAGCAGTACTTC. The rearrangement uses TRBV6-5 and TRBJ2-7; TRBD1 might be the D (6 bases). The V and J ends lost 4 bases and 4 bases respectively, with 14 bases between them. The CDR3 is 14 residues long. The germline CDR1 and CDR2 sequences are MNHEY and SVGAGI.

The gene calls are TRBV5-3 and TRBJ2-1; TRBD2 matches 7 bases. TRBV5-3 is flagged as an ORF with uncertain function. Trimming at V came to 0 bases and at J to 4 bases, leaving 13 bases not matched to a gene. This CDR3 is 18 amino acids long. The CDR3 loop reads CARSLGGGGGFGYNEQFF. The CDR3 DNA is TGTGCCAGAAGCTTGGGAGGAGGCGGGGGATTCGGGTACAATGAGCAGTTCTTC.

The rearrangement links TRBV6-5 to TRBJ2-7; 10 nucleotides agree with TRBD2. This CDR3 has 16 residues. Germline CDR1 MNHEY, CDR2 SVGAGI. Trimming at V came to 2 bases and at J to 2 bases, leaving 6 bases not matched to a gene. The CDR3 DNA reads TGTGCCAGCAGTTACGGGGGGACTAGCGCAACCTACGAGCAGTACTTC. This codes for CASSYGGTSATYEQYF.

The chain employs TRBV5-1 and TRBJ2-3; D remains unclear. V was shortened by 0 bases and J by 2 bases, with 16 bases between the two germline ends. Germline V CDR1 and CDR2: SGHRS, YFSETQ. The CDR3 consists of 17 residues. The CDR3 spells CASSLDPGRMYTDTQYF. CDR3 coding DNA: TGCGCCAGCAGCTTGGACCCCGGACGGATGTACACAGATACGCAGTATTTT.